Given below is one TCR beta chain in context. Its antigen is unknown. Trimming took 7 bases from V and 2 from J; bases not matched to a gene: 12. Germline CDR1 SNHLY, CDR2 FYNNEI. The length of the CDR3 is 16 residues. This record belongs to a study of T-cell reconstitution after alpha-beta-depleted transplantation in children. Study-wide results and caveats: Counts and diversity of T cells one year after transplant came mostly from newly produced T cells. For some patients, TCRbeta diversity was high at day 60 because of recipient T cells and thymic progenitors that survived.

For TCRbeta, the library was prepared with unique molecular identifiers. Each CDR3 protein is one row after TCRdb ran MiXCR on the PCR reads. The sample lists some 460,000 distinct CDR3 sequences; 16% were seen once. This chain joins TRBV2 and TRBJ2-7; 9 bases match TRBD2. The specimen was PBMCs, mostly from graft donor cells, collected 360 days after TCRalphabeta/CD19-depleted stem cell transplant. The clonotype originates from a boy less than two years old who had a stem cell transplant for Wiskott-Aldrich syndrome, so the T cells may come from the graft donor. The CDR3: CASNHLPGLATYEQYF. The DNA for the CDR3 is TGTGCCAGCAATCACTTACCGGGACTAGCTACCTACGAGCAGTACTTC.